This T cell receptor beta chain originates from a study of blood T cell repertoires in COVID-19. Method: immunoSEQ multiplex PCR; TCRdb's copy keeps in-frame clones and lacks some. Of roughly 200,000 clones in the sample, over 70% were seen once. The length of the CDR3 is 16 residues. Germline values: CDR1 SGHDT, CDR2 YYEEEE. V was cut by 1 base and J by 2 bases, with 13 bases left in between. This TCR was recovered from an elderly woman with acute or convalescent COVID-19. The genes are TRBV5-6 and TRBJ1-5; D remains unclear. The sample comprised peripheral blood. The chain's CDR3 is CASSLRRSLGNQPQHF. The CDR3 nucleotides are TGTGCCAGCAGCTTGCGACGGAGCTTGGGCAATCAGCCCCAGCATTTT.